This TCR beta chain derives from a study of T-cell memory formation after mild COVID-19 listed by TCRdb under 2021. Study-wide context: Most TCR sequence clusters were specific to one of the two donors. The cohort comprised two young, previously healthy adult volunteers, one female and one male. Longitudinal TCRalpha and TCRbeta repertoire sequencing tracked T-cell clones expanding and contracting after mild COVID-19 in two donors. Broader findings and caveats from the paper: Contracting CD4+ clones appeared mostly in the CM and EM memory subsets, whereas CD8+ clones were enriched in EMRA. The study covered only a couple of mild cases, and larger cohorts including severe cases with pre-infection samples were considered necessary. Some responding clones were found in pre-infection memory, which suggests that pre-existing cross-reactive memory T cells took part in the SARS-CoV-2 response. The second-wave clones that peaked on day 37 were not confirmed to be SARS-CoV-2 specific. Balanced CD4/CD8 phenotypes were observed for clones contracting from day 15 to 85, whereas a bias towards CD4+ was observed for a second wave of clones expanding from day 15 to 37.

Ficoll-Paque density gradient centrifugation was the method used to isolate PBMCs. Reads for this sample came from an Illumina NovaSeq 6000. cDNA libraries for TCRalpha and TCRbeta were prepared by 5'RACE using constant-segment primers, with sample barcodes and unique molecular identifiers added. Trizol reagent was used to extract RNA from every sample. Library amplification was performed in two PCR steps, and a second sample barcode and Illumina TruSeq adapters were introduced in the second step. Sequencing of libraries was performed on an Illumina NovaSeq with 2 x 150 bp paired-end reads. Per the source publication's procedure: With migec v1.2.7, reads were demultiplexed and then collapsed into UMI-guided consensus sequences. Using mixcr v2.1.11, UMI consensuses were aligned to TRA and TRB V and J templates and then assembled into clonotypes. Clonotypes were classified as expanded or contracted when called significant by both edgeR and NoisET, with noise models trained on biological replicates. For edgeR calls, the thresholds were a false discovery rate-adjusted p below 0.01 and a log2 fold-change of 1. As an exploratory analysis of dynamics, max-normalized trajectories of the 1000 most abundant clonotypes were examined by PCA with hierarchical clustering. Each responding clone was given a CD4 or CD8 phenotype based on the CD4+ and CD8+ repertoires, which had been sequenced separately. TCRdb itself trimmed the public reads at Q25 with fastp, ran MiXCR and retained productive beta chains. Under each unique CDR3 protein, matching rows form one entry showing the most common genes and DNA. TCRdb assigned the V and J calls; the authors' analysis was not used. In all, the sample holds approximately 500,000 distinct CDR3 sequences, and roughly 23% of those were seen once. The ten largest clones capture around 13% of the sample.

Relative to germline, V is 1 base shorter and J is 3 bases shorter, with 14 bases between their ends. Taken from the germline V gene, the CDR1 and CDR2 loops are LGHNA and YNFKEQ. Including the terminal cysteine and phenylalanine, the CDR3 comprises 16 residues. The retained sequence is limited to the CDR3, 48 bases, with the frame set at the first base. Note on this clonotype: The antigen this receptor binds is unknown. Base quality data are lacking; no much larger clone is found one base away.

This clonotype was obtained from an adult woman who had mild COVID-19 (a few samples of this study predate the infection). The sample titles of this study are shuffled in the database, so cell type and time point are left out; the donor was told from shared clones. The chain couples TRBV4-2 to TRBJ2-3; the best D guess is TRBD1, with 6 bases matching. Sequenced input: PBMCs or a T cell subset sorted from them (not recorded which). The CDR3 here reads CASSQVTGTRTDTQYF. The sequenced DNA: TGTGCCAGCAGCCAAGTCACAGGGACCCGTACAGATACGCAGTATTTT.